A selection of T cell receptor beta chains follows, all from one sample in a study of blood T cell repertoires in COVID-19. Only in-frame clones appear in the TCRdb table, and some are missing; sequencing was by immunoSEQ multiplex PCR. The sample yields more than 300,000 clones, around 92% seen once. The sample consisted of peripheral blood. These receptors were obtained from a woman between 25 and 40 years old with COVID-19, enrolled during active disease. The CDR3 runs from the conserved cysteine through the conserved F or W. The order of the fields is V gene, J gene, D gene, clone size, CDR3 protein, CDR3 DNA. D genes are given only for firm matches. Some rows have no size entry. The others give once, few or many, or a class for an expanded clone.

>TRBV11-2|TRBJ2-2|TRBD1|-
CASSLGRTGRTTGELFF
TGTGCCAGCAGCTTAGGGCGGACAGGGCGGACCACCGGGGAGCTGTTTTTT
>TRBV28|TRBJ1-4|TRBD1|-
CASVAQGAANEKLFF
TGTGCCAGCGTCGCGCAGGGGGCAGCTAATGAAAAACTGTTTTTT
>TRBV24-1|TRBJ2-5|-|-
CATTRAQETQYF
TGTGCCACCACCAGGGCTCAAGAGACCCAGTACTTC
>TRBV5-4|TRBJ2-1|-|-
CASSLGGYEQFF
TGTGCCAGCAGCTTGGGAGGCTATGAGCAGTTCTTC
>TRBV27|TRBJ2-7|-|-
CASSLSGDIPNEQYF
TGTGCCAGCAGTTTATCAGGTGACATCCCTAACGAGCAGTACTTC
>TRBV7-6|TRBJ1-3|-|-
CASSSFLRGGGNTIYF
TGTGCCAGCAGCTCGTTTCTTCGGGGGGGAGGAAACACCATATATTTT
>TRBV2|TRBJ2-5|TRBD2|-
CASSEETLAAMSTTQYF
TGTGCCAGCAGTGAAGAGACACTAGCGGCGATGTCAACGACCCAGTACTTC
>TRBV7-2|TRBJ2-7|TRBD1|-
CASSEDRAYEQYF
TGTGCCAGCAGCGAGGACAGGGCCTACGAGCAGTACTTC
>TRBV15|TRBJ1-3|-|-
CATSKDSPDSGNTIYF
TGTGCCACCAGCAAGGACAGTCCCGACTCTGGAAACACCATATATTTT
>TRBV2|TRBJ1-1|TRBD1|-
CASNPRGAQGGTEAFF
TGTGCCAGCAACCCAAGAGGGGCACAGGGGGGAACTGAAGCTTTCTTT
>TRBV11-3|TRBJ2-3|-|few
CASSLGATGDTQYF
TGTGCCAGCAGCTTAGGAGCCACCGGAGATACGCAGTATTTT
>TRBV6-5|TRBJ1-2|-|-
CASSYSPANYGYTF
TGTGCCAGCAGTTACTCTCCAGCTAACTATGGCTACACCTTC
>TRBV28|TRBJ2-5|-|-
CASSFPAGQETQYF
TGTGCCAGCAGTTTTCCGGCGGGGCAAGAGACCCAGTACTTC
>TRBV29-1|TRBJ2-3|-|-
CSVEAIGGGTDTQYF
TGCAGCGTTGAAGCCATCGGGGGAGGCACAGATACGCAGTATTTT
>TRBV5-5|TRBJ2-1|-|-
CASSLEGVLGGPREQFF
TGTGCCAGCAGCTTGGAGGGCGTACTGGGGGGGCCACGCGAGCAGTTCTTC
>TRBV7-8|TRBJ1-4|-|-
CASSNNWATNEKLFF
TGTGCCAGCAGCAACAATTGGGCCACCAATGAAAAACTGTTTTTT
>TRBV3-1/TRBV3-2|TRBJ2-3|-|-
CASSQPGLDTQYF
TGTGCCAGCAGCCAACCAGGGTTGGATACGCAGTATTTT
>TRBV3-1/TRBV3-2|TRBJ2-1|TRBD2|-
CASSQALGLAGAYNEQFF
TGTGCCAGCAGCCAAGCCTTGGGACTAGCGGGGGCTTACAATGAGCAGTTCTTC
>TRBV2|TRBJ1-2|TRBD1|-
CASSLAKTGVGGYTF
TGTGCCAGCAGCTTAGCAAAGACAGGGGTCGGCGGCTACACCTTC
>TRBV27|TRBJ1-2|-|few
CASSSSGLYGYTF
TGTGCCAGCAGTTCTTCCGGACTATATGGCTACACCTTC
>TRBV25-1|TRBJ2-1|-|-
CASTVLEDQFF
TGTGCCAGCACAGTTTTAGAGGATCAGTTCTTC
>TRBV7-9|TRBJ2-7|TRBD1|-
CVSSLGTGTYEQYF
TGTGTCAGCAGCTTGGGGACAGGGACCTACGAGCAGTACTTC
>TRBV6-5|TRBJ2-3|TRBD2|few
CASSYGGGAIDTQYF
TGTGCCAGCAGTTATGGCGGGGGGGCGATAGATACGCAGTATTTT
>TRBV15|TRBJ1-4|-|-
CATSIRGRALFF
TGTGCCACCAGCATCCGCGGCCGAGCGCTGTTTTTT
>TRBV28|TRBJ1-4|TRBD1|-
CASSYSRQGDNEKLFF
TGTGCCAGCAGCTATTCTCGACAGGGGGACAATGAAAAACTGTTTTTT
>TRBV30|TRBJ1-5|TRBD1|-
CAWSAPDRVPQPQHF
TGTGCCTGGAGTGCTCCGGACAGGGTGCCTCAGCCCCAGCATTTT
>TRBV7-9|TRBJ2-1|TRBD2|once
CASSSGLAGAEFF
TGTGCCAGCAGCTCGGGACTAGCGGGGGCTGAGTTCTTC
>TRBV6-9|TRBJ2-1|TRBD2|-
CALSLAGGPYRDEQFF
TGTGCCCTCTCACTAGCGGGGGGGCCCTATCGCGATGAGCAGTTCTTC
>TRBV5-1|TRBJ2-2|-|-
CASSLRGRLVGELFF
TGCGCCAGCAGCTTGAGGGGGAGACTGGTCGGGGAGCTGTTTTTT
>TRBV6-6|TRBJ2-7|-|-
CASSYGQIDEQYF
TGTGCCAGCAGTTACGGACAGATCGACGAGCAGTACTTC
>TRBV6-5|TRBJ2-3|TRBD1|-
CASNAGTGDTDTQYF
TGTGCCAGCAACGCCGGGACAGGGGACACAGATACGCAGTATTTT
>TRBV4-1|TRBJ2-2|TRBD2|few
CASGTSGAPNTGELFF
TGCGCCAGCGGGACTAGCGGGGCGCCGAACACCGGGGAGCTGTTTTTT
>TRBV5-4|TRBJ1-2|-|-
CASSTATANYGYTF
TGTGCCAGCAGCACCGCCACAGCTAACTATGGCTACACCTTC
>TRBV23-1|TRBJ2-5|-|-
CASSRPGRGISFPQETQYF
TGCGCCAGCAGTCGACCCGGAAGAGGCATTTCTTTTCCCCAAGAGACCCAGTACTTC
>TRBV30|TRBJ1-2|TRBD1|-
CARDNRGTGYTF
TGTGCCCGCGATAACAGGGGAACTGGCTACACCTTC
>TRBV5-5|TRBJ2-2|-|once
CASTGSFRELFF
TGTGCCAGCACTGGGAGTTTCAGGGAGCTGTTTTTT
>TRBV6-2/TRBV6-3|TRBJ1-1|-|-
CASSYAPRGEPEGFF
TGTGCCAGCAGTTACGCTCCCAGGGGAGAACCAGAAGGTTTCTTT
>TRBV7-9|TRBJ1-4|-|-
CASSAGADATNEKLFF
TGTGCCAGCAGCGCAGGGGCGGACGCAACTAATGAAAAACTGTTTTTT
>TRBV7-9|TRBJ2-2|TRBD2|-
CASLAEEENTGELFF
TGTGCCAGCCTAGCGGAAGAGGAGAACACCGGGGAGCTGTTTTTT
>TRBV12-3/TRBV12-4|TRBJ1-2|-|-
CASSFLRVNTF
TGTGCCAGCAGTTTCCTTCGGGTCAACACCTTC
>TRBV5-1|TRBJ2-5|TRBD1|-
CASSFTGGEETQYF
TGCGCCAGCAGCTTTACAGGGGGTGAAGAGACCCAGTACTTC
>TRBV15|TRBJ1-1|TRBD1|-
CATSRSLDRVAFF
TGTGCCACCAGCAGATCTCTGGACAGGGTAGCTTTCTTT
>TRBV27|TRBJ1-4|-|-
CASSFLLGAKREKLFF
TGTGCCAGCAGTTTTCTGTTAGGGGCGAAAAGGGAAAAACTGTTTTTT
>TRBV30|TRBJ2-1|-|-
CAWSVNNEQFF
TGTGCCTGGAGTGTCAACAATGAGCAGTTCTTC
>TRBV5-6|TRBJ2-7|TRBD1|-
CASSLNRGTGEYF
TGTGCCAGCAGCTTGAATCGGGGCACAGGGGAGTACTTC
>TRBV28|TRBJ1-1|-|-
CASSLQTEAFF
TGTGCCAGCAGTTTACAGACTGAAGCTTTCTTT
>TRBV4-1|TRBJ2-7|-|-
CASSQDYQGTSYEQYF
TGCGCCAGCAGCCAAGATTACCAGGGTACGTCTTACGAGCAGTACTTC
>TRBV13|TRBJ1-1|-|-
CASSLAHREYTEAFF
TGTGCCAGCAGCTTAGCGCACAGGGAATACACTGAAGCTTTCTTT
>TRBV7-9|TRBJ2-1|-|-
CASSSGSNNEQFF
TGTGCCAGCAGCTCCGGGTCGAACAATGAGCAGTTCTTC
>TRBV18|TRBJ1-5|-|few
CASSPSGETLNQPQHF
TGTGCCAGCTCCCCCTCCGGGGAGACCCTCAATCAGCCCCAGCATTTT
>TRBV6-1|TRBJ2-7|-|once
CASSDARGWTYEQYF
TGTGCCAGCAGTGATGCGAGGGGGTGGACCTACGAGCAGTACTTC
>TRBV6-5|TRBJ1-1|TRBD1|-
CASSYQGAHTEAFF
TGTGCCAGCAGTTACCAGGGGGCGCACACTGAAGCTTTCTTT
>TRBV10-3|TRBJ2-1|TRBD2|-
CAISEWRGGNEQFF
TGTGCCATCAGTGAATGGCGGGGGGGCAATGAGCAGTTCTTC
>TRBV10-3|TRBJ1-2|-|-
CAISDLEASVNYGYTF
TGTGCCATCAGTGATCTAGAGGCTTCGGTTAACTATGGCTACACCTTC